This entry describes one T cell receptor beta chain. As yet, its antigen is unknown. This record comes from a study of cytomegalovirus exposure and HLA in healthy donors. General study points: Later, TCR association rates were found to vary by HLA locus, highest for DRB1 and lowest for HLA-C. Sequences of the TCR beta chain were said to predict the HLA-A and HLA-B alleles of most subjects accurately.

Regarding donors, all were healthy bone marrow donors. PCR involved 60 Vbeta and 13 Jbeta primers. The assay was immunoSEQ multiplex PCR, and TCRdb's table has in-frame clones only and misses some. This sample lists 100,000 or so clones; its ten largest clones have 0.59%. CDR1 and CDR2 (germline): SGHDN, FVKESK. CDR3 length: 15 residues. V was cut by 1 base and J by 2 bases, with 11 bases left in between. The chain joins TRBV14 to TRBJ2-5; D is uncertain. Sequenced input: PBMCs. The sequence derives from a middle-aged man in good health and CMV-seronegative. The CDR3 coding sequence is TGTGCCAGCAGCCAAGGGATCCTGAGGCAAGAGACCCAGTACTTC. Protein product: CASSQGILRQETQYF.